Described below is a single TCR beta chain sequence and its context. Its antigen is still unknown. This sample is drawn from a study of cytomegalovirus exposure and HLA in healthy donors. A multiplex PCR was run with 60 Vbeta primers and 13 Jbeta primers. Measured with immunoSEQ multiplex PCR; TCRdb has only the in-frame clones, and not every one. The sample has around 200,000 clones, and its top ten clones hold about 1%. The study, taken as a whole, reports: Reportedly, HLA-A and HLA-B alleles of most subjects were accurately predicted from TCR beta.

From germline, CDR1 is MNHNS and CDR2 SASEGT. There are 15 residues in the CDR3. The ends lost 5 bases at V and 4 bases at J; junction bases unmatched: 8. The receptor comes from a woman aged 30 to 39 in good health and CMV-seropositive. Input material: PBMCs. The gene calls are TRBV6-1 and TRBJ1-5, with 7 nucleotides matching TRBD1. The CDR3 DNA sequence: TGTGCCAGCAGTCCTACCACAGGGGTAAATCAGCCCCAGCATTTT. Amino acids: CASSPTTGVNQPQHF.